This note documents a single T cell receptor beta chain sequence. Assay used: immunoSEQ multiplex PCR; TCRdb lists only in-frame clones, some missing. The table shows about 16,000 clones, with 73% occurring only once. Tumor tissue was taken before any definitive surgery or chemotherapy was given. The data were taken from a study of high-grade serous ovarian cancer treatment subgroups. The CDR3 has 14 amino acids. Germline V gives CDR1 LGHNT, CDR2 FRNRAP. V shed 1 base, J shed 6 bases, and the junction held 1 base outside the gene matches. Sequencing was performed on tumor tissue. The receptor comes from a human donor with high-grade serous ovarian cancer. This chain links TRBV12-5 with TRBJ2-1; TRBD1 agrees at 9 bases. Written as DNA, the CDR3 is TGTGCTAGTGGTTTGGGACAGGGGGGCAATGAGCAGTTCTTC. This translates into CASGLGQGGNEQFF.